Listed here is a single T cell receptor (beta chain). The antigen remains unidentified. Time point: week 35, safety follow-up. In the vaccine, a single dose held 300 ug of the mutant IDH1 20-mer peptide, along with topical imiquimod. This sample was included in a study of a mutant IDH1 vaccine in newly diagnosed glioma. The assay was immunoSEQ multiplex PCR, and TCRdb's table has in-frame clones only and misses some. The repertoire consists of about 48,000 clones, with roughly 80% occurring once and the leading ten covering over 6.5%. Between the trimmed V and J ends, which lost 6 bases and 3 bases, there was a span of 9 bases. CDR3 length: 12 amino acids. Germline V gives CDR1 MGHRA, CDR2 YSYEKL.

This TCR was recovered from a man in his forties with glioma. The rearrangement links TRBV4-1 to TRBJ2-7, with D tentatively TRBD1 (6 bases). The material sequenced was PBMCs, taken from a glioma patient whose treatment included an IDH1 peptide vaccine. CDR3 bases: TGCGCCAGCAGATGGACAGTCTACGAGCAGTACTTC. As protein: CASRWTVYEQYF.